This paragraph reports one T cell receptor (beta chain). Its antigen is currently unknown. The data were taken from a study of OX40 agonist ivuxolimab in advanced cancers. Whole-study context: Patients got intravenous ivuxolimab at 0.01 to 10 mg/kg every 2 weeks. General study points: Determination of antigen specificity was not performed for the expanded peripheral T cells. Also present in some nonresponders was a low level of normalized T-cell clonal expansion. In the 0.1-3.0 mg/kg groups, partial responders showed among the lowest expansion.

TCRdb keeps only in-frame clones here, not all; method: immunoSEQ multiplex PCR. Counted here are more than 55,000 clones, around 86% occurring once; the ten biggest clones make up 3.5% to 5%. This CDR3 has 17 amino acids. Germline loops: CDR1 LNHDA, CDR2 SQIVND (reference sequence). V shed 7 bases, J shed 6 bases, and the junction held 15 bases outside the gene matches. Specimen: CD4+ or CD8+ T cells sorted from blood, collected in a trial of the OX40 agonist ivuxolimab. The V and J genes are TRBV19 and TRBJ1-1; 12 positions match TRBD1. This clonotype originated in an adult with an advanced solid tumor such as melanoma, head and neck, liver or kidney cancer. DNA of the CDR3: TGTGCCAGTATCTCCCTTAGGGACAGGGGGCTTTTAGCTGAAGCTTTCTTT. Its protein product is CASISLRDRGLLAEAFF.